Listed here are 8 T cell receptor beta chains from one sample, sequenced in a study of blood T cells in healthy people across ages. Together with a sample-barcoded 5' primer, a J-beta primer mix was included in a second PCR lasting roughly 6 to 12 cycles. Using its own MiXCR run on the 5' RACE reads, TCRdb lists one record per CDR3 protein. Here the sample spans approximately 1,000,000 distinct CDR3 sequences, approximately 38% being singletons. Sequencing was done on a sample of blood. These receptors were taken from a man between 18 and 29 years old in good health.

This clonotype appeared once. The junction differs from germline at one of its ends, possibly a read error. The chain recombines TRBV6-2 or TRBV6-3 with TRBJ1-5; D is unclear. Germline V gene lookup returns CDR1 MNHEY and CDR2 SVGEGT. This CDR3 contains 13 residues. The CDR3 DNA is TGTGCCAGTAGTTACCAGGAGTTCCAGCCCCAGCATTTT. It is translated as CASSYQEFQPQHF.

A few counts support this clonotype. The J gene is TRBJ2-4, the V gene TRBV20-1; 7 nucleotides agree with TRBD1. Trimming cost V 6 bases and J 3 bases; bases outside gene matches: 17. The germline V gene has CDR1 DFQATT and CDR2 SNEGSKA (reference sequence). The CDR3 length is 17 residues. CDR3 coding DNA: TGCAGTGCCATAGCAACCCCGAGACAGGGATTCAAAAACATTCAGTACTTC. It is translated as CSAIATPRQGFKNIQYF.

This clonotype showed up many times. The genes are TRBV7-2 and TRBJ2-7; 9 nucleotides line up with TRBD1. J was trimmed by 1 base and V by 5 bases; bases with no gene match: 6. The germline V gene has CDR1 SGHTA and CDR2 FQGNSA. CDR3 size: 15 residues. As DNA, the CDR3 is TGTGCCAGCAGCCTTGGGACAGGGCTATCCTACGAGCAGTACTTC. Protein: CASSLGTGLSYEQYF.

The genes are TRBV20-1 and TRBJ1-2; 7 nucleotides line up with TRBD1. The V gene end was trimmed by 5 bases and the J gene end by 8 bases; junction bases not matched to a gene: 17. Germline V gene sequence: CDR1 DFQATT, CDR2 SNEGSKA (reference sequence). The CDR3 covers 15 residues. CDR3 in amino acids: CSAWDRGNRGRGYTF. As DNA, the CDR3 is TGCAGTGCTTGGGACCGAGGAAACAGGGGTAGGGGCTACACCTTC.

This clonotype was observed a few times. The chain has TRBV4-3 and TRBJ2-3; 9 bases agree with TRBD2. This CDR3 is built from 15 residues. In germline, CDR1 is LGHNA, CDR2 YSLEER. J gave up 6 bases and V 2 bases, and 6 bases lay outside the gene matches. The CDR3 loop reads CASSQSSGGMDTQYF. CDR3 in DNA: TGCGCCAGCAGCCAATCCAGCGGGGGGATGGATACGCAGTATTTT.

The count of this clonotype is one. Sequence at one end of the junction differs from germline and may be a read error. The V gene is TRBV4-3, the J gene TRBJ1-4; the D is unclear. Germline loops: CDR1 LGHNA, CDR2 YSLEER. The CDR3 consists of 16 residues. CDR3 in DNA: TGCGCCAACAGCCAAGATCCTGGGTTGGCTAATGAAAAACTGTTTTTT. Amino acid sequence: CANSQDPGLANEKLFF.

The gene calls are TRBV3-1 and TRBJ2-5, with TRBD1 matching 8 bases. With 4 bases clipped from V and 4 bases from J, the junction kept 8 bases outside the gene matches. This CDR3 is built from 15 residues. In germline, CDR1 is LGHDT, CDR2 YNNKEL (reference sequence). The CDR3, as DNA: TGTGCCAGCAGCCCCCAAATCACAGGGGGAGAGACCCAGTACTTC. This gives the protein CASSPQITGGETQYF.

V gene TRBV6-6 combines with J gene TRBJ1-5; a possible D gene is TRBD1 (5 bases). Germline V gives CDR1 MNHNY, CDR2 SVGAGI (reference sequence). The V end lost 0 bases, the J end lost 0 bases, and 15 bases lay between the germline ends. The CDR3 runs to 18 residues. Here the CDR3 reads CASSYSHRSFYSNQPQHF. The CDR3, as DNA: TGTGCCAGCAGTTACTCGCACAGGTCTTTTTATAGCAATCAGCCCCAGCATTTT.